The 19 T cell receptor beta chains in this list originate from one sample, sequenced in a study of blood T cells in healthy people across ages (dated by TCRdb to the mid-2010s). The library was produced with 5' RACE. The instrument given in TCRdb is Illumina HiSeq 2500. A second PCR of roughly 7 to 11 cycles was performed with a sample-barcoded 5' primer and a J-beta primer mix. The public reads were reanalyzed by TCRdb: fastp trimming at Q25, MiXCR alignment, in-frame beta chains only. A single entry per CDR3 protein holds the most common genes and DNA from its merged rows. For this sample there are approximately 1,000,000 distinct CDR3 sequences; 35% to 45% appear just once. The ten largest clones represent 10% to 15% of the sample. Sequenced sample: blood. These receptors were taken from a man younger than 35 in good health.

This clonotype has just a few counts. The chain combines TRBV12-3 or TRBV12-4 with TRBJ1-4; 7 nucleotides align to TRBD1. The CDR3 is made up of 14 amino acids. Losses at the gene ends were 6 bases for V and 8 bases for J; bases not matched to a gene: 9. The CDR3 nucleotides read TGTGCCAGCAGCGCGACAGGGCGTAGGGAAAAACTGTTTTTT. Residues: CASSATGRREKLFF.

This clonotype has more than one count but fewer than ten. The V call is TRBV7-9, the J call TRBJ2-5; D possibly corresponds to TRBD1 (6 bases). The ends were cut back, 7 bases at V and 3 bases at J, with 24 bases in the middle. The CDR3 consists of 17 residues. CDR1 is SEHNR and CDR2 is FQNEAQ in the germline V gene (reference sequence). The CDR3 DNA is TGTGCCAGCACTCAACGCTGGGACACCCTAAACGAAGAGACCCAGTACTTC. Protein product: CASTQRWDTLNEETQYF.

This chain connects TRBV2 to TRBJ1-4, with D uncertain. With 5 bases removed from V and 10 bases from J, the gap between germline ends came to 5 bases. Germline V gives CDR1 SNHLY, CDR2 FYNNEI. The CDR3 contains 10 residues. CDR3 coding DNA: TGTGCCAGCAGTAGAGGAAAACTGTTTTTT. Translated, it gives CASSRGKLFF.

The CDR3 DNA reads TGCAGTGCTAGAGATTTTCGCGGGGGTAGCACAGATACGCAGTATTTT. Translation gives CSARDFRGGSTDTQYF. This sequence joins TRBV20-1 and TRBJ2-3; TRBD2 matches at 7 bases. The CDR3 is 16 amino acids. V shed 0 bases, J shed 0 bases, and the junction held 6 bases outside the gene matches. Germline loops: CDR1 DFQATT, CDR2 SNEGSKA (reference sequence).

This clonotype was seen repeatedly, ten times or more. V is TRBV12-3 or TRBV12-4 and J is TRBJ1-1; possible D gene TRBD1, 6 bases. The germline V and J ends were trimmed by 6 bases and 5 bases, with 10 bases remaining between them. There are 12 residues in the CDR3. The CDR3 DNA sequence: TGTGCCAGCAGCCAAGGGGGTACTGAAGCTTTCTTT. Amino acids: CASSQGGTEAFF.

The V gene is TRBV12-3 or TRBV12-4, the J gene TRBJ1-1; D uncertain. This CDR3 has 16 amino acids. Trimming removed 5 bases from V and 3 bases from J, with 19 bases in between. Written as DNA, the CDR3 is TGTGCCAGCAGTACAATAATAGAACCCGGGGACACTGAAGCTTTCTTT. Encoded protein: CASSTIIEPGDTEAFF.

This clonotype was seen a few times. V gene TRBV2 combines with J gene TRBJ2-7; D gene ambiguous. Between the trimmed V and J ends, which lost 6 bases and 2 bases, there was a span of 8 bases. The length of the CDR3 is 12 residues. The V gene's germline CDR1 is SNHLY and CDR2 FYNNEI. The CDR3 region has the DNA TGTGCCAGCAGGGGCAGAACCTACGAGCAGTACTTC. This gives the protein CASRGRTYEQYF.

This CDR3 is CASSSSGGSPYEQYF. CDR3 in DNA: TGTGCCAGCAGCTCTTCAGGGGGCTCCCCCTACGAGCAGTACTTC. V gene TRBV7-2 combines with J gene TRBJ2-7, with TRBD1 identical over 8 bases. V shed 4 bases, J shed 2 bases, and the junction held 7 bases outside the gene matches. From germline, CDR1 is SGHTA and CDR2 FQGNSA. The CDR3 runs to 15 residues.

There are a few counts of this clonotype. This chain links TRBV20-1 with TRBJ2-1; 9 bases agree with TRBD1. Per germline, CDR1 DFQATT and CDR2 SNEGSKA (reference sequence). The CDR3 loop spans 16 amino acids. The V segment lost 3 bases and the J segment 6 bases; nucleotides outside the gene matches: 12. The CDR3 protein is CSASLPWDRVSNEQFF. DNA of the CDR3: TGCAGTGCTAGCCTTCCCTGGGACAGGGTCTCCAATGAGCAGTTCTTC.

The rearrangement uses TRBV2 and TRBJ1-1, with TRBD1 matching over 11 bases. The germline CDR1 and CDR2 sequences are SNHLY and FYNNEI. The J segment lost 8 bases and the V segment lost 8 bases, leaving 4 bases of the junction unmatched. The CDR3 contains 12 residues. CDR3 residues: CASPGQGAEAFF. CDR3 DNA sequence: TGTGCCAGCCCCGGACAGGGGGCCGAAGCTTTCTTT.

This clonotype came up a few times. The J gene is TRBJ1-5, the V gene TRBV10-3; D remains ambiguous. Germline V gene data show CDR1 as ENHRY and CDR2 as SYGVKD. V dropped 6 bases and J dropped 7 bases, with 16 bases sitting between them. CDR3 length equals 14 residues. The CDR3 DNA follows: TGTGCCATCAGCAGGACTCAAGAAAGCCAGCCCCAGCATTTT. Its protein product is CAISRTQESQPQHF.

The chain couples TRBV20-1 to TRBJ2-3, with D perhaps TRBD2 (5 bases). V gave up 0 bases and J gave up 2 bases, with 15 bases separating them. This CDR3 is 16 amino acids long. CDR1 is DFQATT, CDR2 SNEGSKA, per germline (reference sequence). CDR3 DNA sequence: TGCAGTGCTAGAGACTACCCGGGGATGAACACAGATACGCAGTATTTT. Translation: CSARDYPGMNTDTQYF.

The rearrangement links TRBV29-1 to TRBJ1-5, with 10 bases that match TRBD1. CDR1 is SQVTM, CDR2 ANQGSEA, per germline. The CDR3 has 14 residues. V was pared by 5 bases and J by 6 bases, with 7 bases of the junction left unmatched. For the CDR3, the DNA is TGCAGCGTTACGACAGGGGGCGGTGGTCAGCCCCAGCATTTT. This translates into CSVTTGGGGQPQHF.

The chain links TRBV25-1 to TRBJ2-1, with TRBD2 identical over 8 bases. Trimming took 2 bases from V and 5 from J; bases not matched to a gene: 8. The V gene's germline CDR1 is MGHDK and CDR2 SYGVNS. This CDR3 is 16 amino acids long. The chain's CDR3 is CASSEIKLAADNEQFF. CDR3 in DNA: TGTGCCAGCAGTGAAATAAAACTAGCGGCGGACAATGAGCAGTTCTTC.

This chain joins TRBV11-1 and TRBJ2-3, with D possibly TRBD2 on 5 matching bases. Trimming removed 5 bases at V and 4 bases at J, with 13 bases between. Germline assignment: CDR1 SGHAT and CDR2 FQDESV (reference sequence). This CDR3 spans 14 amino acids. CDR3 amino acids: CASSAKDSADTQYF. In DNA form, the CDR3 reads TGTGCCAGCAGCGCAAAGGACTCGGCAGATACGCAGTATTTT.

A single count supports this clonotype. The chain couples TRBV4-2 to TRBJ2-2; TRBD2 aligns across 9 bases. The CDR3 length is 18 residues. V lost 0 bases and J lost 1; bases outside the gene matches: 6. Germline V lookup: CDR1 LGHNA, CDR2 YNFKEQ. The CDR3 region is CASSQDQGLAMNTGELFF. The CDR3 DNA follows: TGTGCCAGCAGCCAAGATCAGGGACTAGCAATGAACACCGGGGAGCTGTTTTTT.

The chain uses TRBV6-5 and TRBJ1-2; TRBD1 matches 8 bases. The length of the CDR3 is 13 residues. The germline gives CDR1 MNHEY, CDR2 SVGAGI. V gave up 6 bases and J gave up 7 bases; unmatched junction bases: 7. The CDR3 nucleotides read TGTGCCAGCAGCCAAAAGACAGGGGTTGGCTACACCTTC. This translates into CASSQKTGVGYTF.

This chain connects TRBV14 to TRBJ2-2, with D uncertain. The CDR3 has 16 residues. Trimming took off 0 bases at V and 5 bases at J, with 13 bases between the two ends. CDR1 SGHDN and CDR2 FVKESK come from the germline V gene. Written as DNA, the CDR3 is TGTGCCAGCAGCCAAGATTTTGTAGGGTTGACCGGGGAGCTGTTTTTT. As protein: CASSQDFVGLTGELFF.

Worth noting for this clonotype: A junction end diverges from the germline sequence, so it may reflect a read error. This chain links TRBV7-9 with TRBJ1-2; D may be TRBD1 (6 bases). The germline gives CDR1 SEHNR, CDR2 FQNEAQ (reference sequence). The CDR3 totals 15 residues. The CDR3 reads CASSLRDRFDYGYAF. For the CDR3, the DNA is TGTGCCAGCAGCCTACGCGACAGGTTCGACTATGGCTACGCCTTC. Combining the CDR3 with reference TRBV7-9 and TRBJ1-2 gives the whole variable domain DTGVSQNPRHKITKRGQNVTFRCDPISEHNRLYWYRQTLGQGPEFLTYFQNEAQLEKSRLLSDRFSAERPKGSFSTLEIQRTEQGDSAMYLCASSLRDRFDYGYAFGSGTRLTVV.